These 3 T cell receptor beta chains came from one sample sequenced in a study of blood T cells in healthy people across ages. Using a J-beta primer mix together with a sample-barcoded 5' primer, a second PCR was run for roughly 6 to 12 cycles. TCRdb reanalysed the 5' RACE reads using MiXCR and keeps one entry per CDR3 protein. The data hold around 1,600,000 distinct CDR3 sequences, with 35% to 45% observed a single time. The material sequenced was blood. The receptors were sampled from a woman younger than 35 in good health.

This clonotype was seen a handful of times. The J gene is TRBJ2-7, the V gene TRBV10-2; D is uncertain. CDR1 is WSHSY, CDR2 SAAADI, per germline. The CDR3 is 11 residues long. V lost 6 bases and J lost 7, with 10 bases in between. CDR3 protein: CASRRYNEQYF. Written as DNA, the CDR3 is TGCGCCAGCAGGAGATACAATGAGCAGTACTTC.

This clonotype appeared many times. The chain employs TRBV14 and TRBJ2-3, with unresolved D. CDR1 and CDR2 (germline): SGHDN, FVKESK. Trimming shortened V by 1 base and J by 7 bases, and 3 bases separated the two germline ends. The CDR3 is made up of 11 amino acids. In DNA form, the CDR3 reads TGTGCCAGCAGCCAAGTAAATACGCAGTATTTT. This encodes CASSQVNTQYF.

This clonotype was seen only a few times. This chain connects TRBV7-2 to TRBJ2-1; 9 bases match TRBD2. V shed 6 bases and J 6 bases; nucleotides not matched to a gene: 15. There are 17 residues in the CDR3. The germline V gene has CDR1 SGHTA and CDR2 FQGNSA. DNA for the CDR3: TGTGCCAGCAGTAGGGTAGCGGGGGCCCCATGGGCCAATGAGCAGTTCTTC. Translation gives CASSRVAGAPWANEQFF.